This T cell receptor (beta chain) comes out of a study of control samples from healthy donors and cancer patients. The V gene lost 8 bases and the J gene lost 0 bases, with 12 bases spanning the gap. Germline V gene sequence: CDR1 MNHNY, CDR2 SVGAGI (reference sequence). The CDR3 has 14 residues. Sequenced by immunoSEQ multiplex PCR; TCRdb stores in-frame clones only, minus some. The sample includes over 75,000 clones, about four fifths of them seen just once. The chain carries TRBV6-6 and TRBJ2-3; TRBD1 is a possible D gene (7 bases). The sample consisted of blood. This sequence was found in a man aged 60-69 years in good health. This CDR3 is CASGQDYSTDTQYF. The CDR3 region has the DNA TGTGCCAGCGGACAGGACTATAGCACAGATACGCAGTATTTT.